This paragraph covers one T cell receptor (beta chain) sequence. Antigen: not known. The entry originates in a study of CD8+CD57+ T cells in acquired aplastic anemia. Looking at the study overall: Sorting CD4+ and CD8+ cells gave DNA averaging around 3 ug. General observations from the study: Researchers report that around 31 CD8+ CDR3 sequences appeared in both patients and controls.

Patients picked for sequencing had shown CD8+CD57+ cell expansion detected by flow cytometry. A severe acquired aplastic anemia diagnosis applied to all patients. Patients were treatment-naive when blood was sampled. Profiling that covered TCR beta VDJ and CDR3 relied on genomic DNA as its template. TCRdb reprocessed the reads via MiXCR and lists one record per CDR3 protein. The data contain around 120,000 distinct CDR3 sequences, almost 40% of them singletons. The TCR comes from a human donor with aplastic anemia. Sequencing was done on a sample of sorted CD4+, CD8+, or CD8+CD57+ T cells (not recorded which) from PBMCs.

CDR3 in DNA: TGTGCCACCAGCAGACTAGCGGGGGGGCGGTACGAGCAGTACTTC. Protein: CATSRLAGGRYEQYF. The V call is TRBV19, the J call TRBJ2-7; 14 bases are shared with TRBD2. Unmatched junction bases numbered 9, after V lost 10 bases and J lost 4 bases. This CDR3 region has 15 residues. Germline-derived CDR1 and CDR2 are LNHDA and SQIVND (reference sequence).